This TCR beta chain emerged from a study of T cell clonality in common variable immunodeficiency. Using immunoSEQ multiplex PCR, the repertoire was profiled, and TCRdb retains in-frame clones only, with some absent. The sample is made up of 9,400 or so clones, none counted only once. General observations from the study: CVID subjects had higher TCRbeta clonality than healthy controls, most marked in about a third. Links between repertoire features and CVID complications were heterogeneity-limited. Reportedly, TCR beta sequences from common variable immunodeficiency showed fewer deletions and N-nucleotide insertions.

Many counts were recorded for this clone. Its antigen is unknown. Sequencing was performed on peripheral blood mononuclear cells. This sequence was found in a human donor with common variable immunodeficiency.

The CDR3 sequence is CASSPPGLMNTGELFF. The DNA read from the CDR3 is TGCGCCAGCAGCCCTCCGGGACTCATGAACACCGGGGAG. This sequence joins TRBV5-1 and TRBJ2-2; perhaps TRBD2 as D (6 bases). The read terminates 3 residues before the CDR3 end, so the remaining end is supplied by the germline J gene. Trimming stripped 4 bases from V and 1 base from J, with 14 bases between. The CDR3 length is 16 residues. Germline CDR1 and CDR2: SGHRS and YFSETQ.